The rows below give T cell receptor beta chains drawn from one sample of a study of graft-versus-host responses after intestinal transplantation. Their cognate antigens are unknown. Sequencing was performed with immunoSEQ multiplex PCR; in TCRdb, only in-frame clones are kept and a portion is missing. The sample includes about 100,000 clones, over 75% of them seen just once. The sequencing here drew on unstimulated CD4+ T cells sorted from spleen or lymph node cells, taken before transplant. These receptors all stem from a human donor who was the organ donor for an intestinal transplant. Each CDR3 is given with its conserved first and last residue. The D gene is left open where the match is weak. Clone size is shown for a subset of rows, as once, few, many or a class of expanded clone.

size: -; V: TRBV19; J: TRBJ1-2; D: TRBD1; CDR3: CASRPGQGELAYGYTF; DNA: TGTGCCAGCAGACCGGGACAGGGGGAATTAGCCTATGGCTACACCTTC
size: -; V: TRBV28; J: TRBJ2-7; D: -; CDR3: CASSRSGLNYEQYF; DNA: TGTGCCAGCAGCCGTTCGGGGCTGAACTACGAGCAGTACTTC
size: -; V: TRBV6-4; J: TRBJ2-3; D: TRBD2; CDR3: CASSDSILAATDTQYF; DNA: TGTGCCAGCAGTGACTCGATCCTAGCGGCCACAGATACGCAGTATTTT
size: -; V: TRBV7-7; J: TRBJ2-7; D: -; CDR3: CASSLDGIGEQYF; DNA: TGTGCCAGCAGCTTAGACGGGATTGGCGAGCAGTACTTC
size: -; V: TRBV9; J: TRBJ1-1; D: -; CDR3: CASSPSPGRDTEAFF; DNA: TGTGCCAGCAGCCCGTCGCCAGGGAGGGACACTGAAGCTTTCTTT
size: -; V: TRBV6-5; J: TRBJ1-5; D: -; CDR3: CASTVYSNQPQHF; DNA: TGTGCCAGCACAGTGTATAGCAATCAGCCCCAGCATTTT
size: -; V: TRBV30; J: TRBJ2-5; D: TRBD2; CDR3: CAWSMTSGGETQYF; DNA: TGTGCCTGGAGTATGACTAGCGGGGGTGAGACCCAGTACTTC
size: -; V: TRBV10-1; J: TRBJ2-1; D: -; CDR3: CASSENKVSEQFF; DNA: TGCGCCAGCAGTGAGAACAAGGTCAGTGAGCAGTTCTTC
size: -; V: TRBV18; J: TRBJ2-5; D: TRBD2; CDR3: CASSPPRGGQETQYF; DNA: TGTGCCAGCTCACCACCGCGGGGGGGCCAAGAGACCCAGTACTTC
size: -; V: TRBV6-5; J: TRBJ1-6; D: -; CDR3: CASSRGRNSPLHF; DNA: TGTGCCAGCAGTCGAGGGAGGAATTCACCCCTCCACTTT
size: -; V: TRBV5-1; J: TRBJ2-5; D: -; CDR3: CASSGSLETQYF; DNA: TGCGCCAGCAGCGGATCACTGGAGACCCAGTACTTC
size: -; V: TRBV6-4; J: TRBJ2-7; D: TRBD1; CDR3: CASREGQADNYEQYF; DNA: TGTGCCAGCAGGGAGGGACAGGCCGACAACTACGAGCAGTACTTC
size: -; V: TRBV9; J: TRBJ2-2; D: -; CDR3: CASRGQNTGELFF; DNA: TGTGCCAGCAGGGGACAAAACACCGGGGAGCTGTTTTTT
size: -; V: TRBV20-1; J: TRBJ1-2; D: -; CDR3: CSAPGDYGYTF; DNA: TGCAGTGCTCCAGGGGACTATGGCTACACCTTC
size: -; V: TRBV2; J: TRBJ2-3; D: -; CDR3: CASSERDGVFASTDTQYF; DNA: TGTGCCAGCAGTGAACGGGACGGGGTATTCGCTAGCACAGATACGCAGTATTTT
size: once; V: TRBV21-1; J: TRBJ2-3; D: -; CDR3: CASSKERGSDTQYF; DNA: TGTGCCAGCAGCAAAGAAAGGGGTTCAGATACGCAGTATTTT
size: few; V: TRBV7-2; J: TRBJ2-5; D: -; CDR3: CASSLVGIQYF; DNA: TGTGCCAGCAGCTTAGTCGGGATCCAGTACTTC
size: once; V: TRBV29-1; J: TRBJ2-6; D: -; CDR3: CSVAKDSGANVLTF; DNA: TGCAGCGTTGCCAAGGACTCTGGGGCCAACGTCCTGACTTTC
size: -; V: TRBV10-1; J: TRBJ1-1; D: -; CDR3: CASSGVTEAFF; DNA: TGCGCCAGCAGTGGAGTCACTGAAGCTTTCTTT
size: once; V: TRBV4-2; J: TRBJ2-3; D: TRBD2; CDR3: CASSQDHSPSGGAHTDTQYF; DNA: TGTGCCAGCAGCCAAGATCATTCGCCTAGCGGGGGGGCACACACAGATACGCAGTATTTT
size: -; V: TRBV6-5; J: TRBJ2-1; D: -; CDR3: CASSPRGGPYNEQFF; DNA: TGTGCCAGCAGCCCGCGAGGGGGTCCGTACAATGAGCAGTTCTTC
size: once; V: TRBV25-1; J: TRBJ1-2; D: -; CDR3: CASGGEGDYGYTF; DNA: TGTGCCAGCGGAGGGGAAGGAGACTATGGCTACACCTTC
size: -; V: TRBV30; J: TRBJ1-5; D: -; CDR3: CAWSVGVGNQPQHF; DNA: TGTGCCTGGAGTGTGGGTGTGGGTAATCAGCCCCAGCATTTT
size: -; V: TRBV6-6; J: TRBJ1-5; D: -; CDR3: CASSYADSSNQPQHF; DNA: TGTGCCAGCAGTTACGCGGACAGTAGCAATCAGCCCCAGCATTTT
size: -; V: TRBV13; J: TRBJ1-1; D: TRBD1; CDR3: CASSSIDREAFF; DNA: TGTGCCAGCAGCTCTATCGACAGGGAGGCTTTCTTT
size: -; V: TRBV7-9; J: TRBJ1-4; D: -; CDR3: CASSFMGTPNRATNEKLFF; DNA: TGTGCCAGCAGCTTTATGGGGACCCCGAACCGAGCAACTAATGAAAAACTGTTTTTT
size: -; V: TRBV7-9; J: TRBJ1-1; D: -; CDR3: CASSSYPGTRDTEAFF; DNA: TGTGCCAGCAGCTCTTACCCGGGGACCAGAGACACTGAAGCTTTCTTT
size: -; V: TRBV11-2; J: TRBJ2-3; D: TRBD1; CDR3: CASSLEVLRGRGDTQYF; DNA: TGTGCCAGCAGCTTAGAAGTTTTAAGGGGGCGCGGAGATACGCAGTATTTT
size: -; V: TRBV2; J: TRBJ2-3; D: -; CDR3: CASTPDWMRAGTDTQYF; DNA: TGTGCCAGCACCCCCGACTGGATGCGGGCGGGCACAGATACGCAGTATTTT
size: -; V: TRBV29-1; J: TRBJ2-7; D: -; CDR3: CSVGQGGSYEQYF; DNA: TGCAGCGTTGGTCAGGGGGGCTCCTACGAGCAGTACTTC
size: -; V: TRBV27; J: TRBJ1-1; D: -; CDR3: CASSSSSTGNTEAFF; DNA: TGTGCCAGCAGTTCCTCGTCGACAGGAAACACTGAAGCTTTCTTT